Below, one T cell receptor beta chain is given with its context. Ten or more counts support this clonotype. What antigen it recognizes has not been identified. The record has no base qualities; no much larger clone is one base away. Whole blood was used without fractionating the cells, so the repertoire represented all peripheral T cells without sorting. As controls, ten healthy donors without infection were sampled, and about 40% of the ten donors were sampled a second time roughly 3 months later. For RNA extraction, an approximately 2.6 ml sample of peripheral blood was drawn into Tempus tubes. Residual genomic DNA was removed with the TURBO-DNase kit and globin mRNA was depleted with GLOBINclear. This sample is part of a study of HIV-infected patients and healthy controls (dated by TCRdb to 2013 to 2016). The study in broad terms: The study asked whether deep sequencing of the TCR repertoire from small blood samples of HIV patients could detect immune perturbation and reconstitution.

Reverse transcription of 500 ng RNA was performed with SuperScript III using primers directed against the alpha and beta constant regions. Separate alpha and beta chain libraries were made by chain-specific third strand synthesis with multiplexing indices. The protocol used a single primer pair to amplify all rearrangements within a chain, which avoided primer bias, and attached molecular barcodes to each cDNA molecule. The SP2 sequencing primer site and a random hexamer were carried on a 5' RACE adapter, to which purified cDNA was joined by T4 RNA Ligase 1. With slow temperature ramps used to favor optimal annealing, second strand synthesis was primed from the SP2 site with Phusion polymerase. Joined together, two random hexamer sequences that had both been added before amplification formed the 12-nucleotide barcode of each molecule. P5 and P7 adapter elements plus a second index were added in a short first PCR, which was followed by a 23-cycle amplification PCR with P5s and P7 primers. Libraries received 27 PCR cycles in total, were quantified on a Qubit, sized on a Bioanalyzer, and diluted to roughly 4 nM. Normalized libraries were sequenced on an Illumina MiSeq with 2 x 250 paired-end kits. MinElute columns were the means by which the reverse transcription reactions were cleaned up, and the reactions were eluted into around 10 ul Tris-Cl. A 1:1 ratio of AMPure XP beads was used to clean the adapter ligations after they had run for around 25 hours at 16 degrees C. In the paper's pipeline: A modified Decombinator that output V, J, insert and barcode information was used to process the demultiplexed FASTQ files. Sequences that shared a barcode but differed from the dominant sequence were treated as errors and discarded, and barcodes were clustered at Levenshtein distance 3 and counted to estimate the original cDNA molecules. For downstream analyses, the R packages ineq, vegan, igraph and RCytoscape were used, along with IMGT nomenclature and CDR3 definitions. V gene usage was calculated across distinct sequences, with every TCR tallied a single time to avoid skew from clonal expansion. Similarity networks connected unique CDR3 amino acid sequences within a donor whenever two sequences differed by a single Levenshtein edit. The authors compiled published HIV-specific CDR3s (roughly 86 alpha, roughly 700 beta) and CMV-specific CDR3s (about 13 alpha, a few hundred beta) and searched for them in the repertoires. Random subsampling to size-matched repertoires showed patients' decreased diversity was not caused by their lower sequence numbers. TCRdb took the public reads, trimmed them with fastp at Q25, ran MiXCR for clone calling and kept in-frame beta chains. Records with the same CDR3 protein are collapsed into one entry carrying the most frequent genes and DNA. In this record, the V and J calls reflect TCRdb's handling and not the investigators' own analysis. The sample table shows nearly 25,000 distinct CDR3 sequences, and under 9.5% are seen once. The ten largest make up 3% to 4.5% of the sample.

Findings and caveats that apply to the study as a whole: Processing was restricted to sixteen HIV-infected individuals, which the authors judged to be a major constraint on the generalizability of the findings. Roughly threefold more distinct CDR3s and higher Shannon diversity were observed in healthy control repertoires than in untreated HIV+ repertoires. The use of whole blood limited sequencing depth and precluded separation of the dynamics of distinct T-cell subpopulations. HIV-associated CDR3s exhibited a significant reduction in frequency during therapy, whereas CMV-associated CDR3s exhibited no significant change, although the majority increased in frequency. Alpha-beta chain pairing was not determined in the samples. MAIT cell alpha-chain CDR3s were found at high frequency in healthy controls but were severely depleted in HIV+ repertoires. Rare events from HIV-infected data received too much weight under size-matching, and comparisons were complicated by unequal numbers of distinct sequences between patients and controls. More CDR3s were shared between individuals among healthy controls than among HIV+ patients, as measured by Jaccard index and by the count of highly shared sequences. In the study, no determination of donor HLA types was made. Significantly higher mean Gini indices were seen in HIV-infected repertoires than in controls, possibly reflecting oligoclonality. The apparent post-therapy recovery of the Gini index in HIV-infected patients was not reproduced in size-matched repertoire data. Mean usage differed significantly between HIV-infected patients and controls for eight alpha and eight beta V genes. The study cohorts differed slightly in age and sex profile, but those differences did not account for the observed differences in diversity.

The receptor was derived from an adult in good health. Sample: blood.

The DNA reads as follows: TGTGCCAGCAGCCAACGGACGGAGAACACTGAAGCTTTCTTT. Translated, it reads CASSQRTENTEAFF. Here the chain combines TRBV3-1 and TRBJ1-1; the D gene cannot be resolved reliably. Measured from the cysteine to the phenylalanine, the CDR3 is 14 residues long. The read is trimmed to its CDR3 DNA, 42 bases read in frame from base 1. As encoded in the germline V gene (reference sequence), CDR1 is LGHDT while CDR2 is YNNKEL. Deletion took 2 bases off V and 1 base off J, with a span of 8 bases between the germline ends.